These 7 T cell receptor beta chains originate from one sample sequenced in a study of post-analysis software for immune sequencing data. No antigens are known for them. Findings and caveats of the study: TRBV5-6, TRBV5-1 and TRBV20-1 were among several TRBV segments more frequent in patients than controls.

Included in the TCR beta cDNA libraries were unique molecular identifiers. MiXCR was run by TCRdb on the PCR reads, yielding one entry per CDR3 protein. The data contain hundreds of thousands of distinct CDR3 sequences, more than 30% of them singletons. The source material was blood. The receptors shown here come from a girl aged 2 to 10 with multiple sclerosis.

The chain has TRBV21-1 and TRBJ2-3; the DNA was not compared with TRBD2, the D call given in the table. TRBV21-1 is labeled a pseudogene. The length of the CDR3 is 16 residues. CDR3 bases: TGTGCCAGCAGCAAATTGAGCGGGGAGTTCACAGATACGCCGTATTTT. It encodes CASSKLSGEFTDTPYF.

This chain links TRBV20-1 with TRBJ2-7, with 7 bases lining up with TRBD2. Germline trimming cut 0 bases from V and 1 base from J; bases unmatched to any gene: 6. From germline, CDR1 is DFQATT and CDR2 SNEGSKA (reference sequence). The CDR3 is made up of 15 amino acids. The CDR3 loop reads CSARDRRGLSYEQYF. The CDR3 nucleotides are TGCAGTGCTAGAGATAGGCGGGGACTATCCTACGAGCAGTACTTC.

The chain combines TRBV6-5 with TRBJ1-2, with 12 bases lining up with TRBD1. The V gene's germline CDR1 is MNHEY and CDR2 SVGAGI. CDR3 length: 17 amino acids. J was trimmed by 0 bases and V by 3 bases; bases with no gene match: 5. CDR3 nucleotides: TGTGCCAGCAGTTATCGGGACAGGGGGCGAGCTAACTATGGCTACACCTTC. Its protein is CASSYRDRGRANYGYTF.

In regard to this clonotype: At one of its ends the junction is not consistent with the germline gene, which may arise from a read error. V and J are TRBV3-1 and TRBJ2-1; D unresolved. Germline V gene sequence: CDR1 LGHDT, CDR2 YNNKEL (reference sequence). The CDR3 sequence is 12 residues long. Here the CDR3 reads CASSQGHNEQFF. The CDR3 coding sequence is TGCGCCAGCAGCCAAGGACACAATGAGCAGTTCTTC.

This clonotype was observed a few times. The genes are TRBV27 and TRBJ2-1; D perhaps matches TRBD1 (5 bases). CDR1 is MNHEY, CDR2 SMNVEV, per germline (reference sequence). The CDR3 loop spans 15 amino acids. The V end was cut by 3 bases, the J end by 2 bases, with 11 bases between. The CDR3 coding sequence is TGTGCCAGCAGTTTCTCCAGGGCTCCCTACAATGAGCAGTTCTTC. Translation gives CASSFSRAPYNEQFF.

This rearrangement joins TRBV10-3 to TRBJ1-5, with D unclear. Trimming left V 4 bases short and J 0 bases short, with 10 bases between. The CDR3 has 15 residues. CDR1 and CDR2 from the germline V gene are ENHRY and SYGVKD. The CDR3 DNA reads TGTGCCATCAGTGGAAACGGCCTTAGCAATCAGCCCCAGCATTTT. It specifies CAISGNGLSNQPQHF.

DNA of the CDR3: TGTGCCAGCAGTTACAGGGTAGGAAGCTCCTACAATGAGCAGTTCTTC. Residues: CASSYRVGSSYNEQFF. This chain uses TRBV6-4 with TRBJ2-1; D is possibly TRBD1 (6 bases). Germline loops: CDR1 MRHNA, CDR2 SNTAGT. CDR3 size: 16 residues. Deletions cut 5 bases from V and 0 bases from J, with 14 bases between.